The next 29 T cell receptor beta chains were all read from a single sample in a study of blood T cell repertoires in COVID-19. Here immunoSEQ multiplex PCR was the method, and the copy in TCRdb shows in-frame clones only, minus some. The table records about 220,000 clones, 82% of them present only once. The sequenced sample consisted of PBMCs or T cells enriched from blood (not recorded which). All receptors come from a woman aged 60-75 years who had recovered from COVID-19.

The chain uses TRBV19 and TRBJ1-5, with a weak D call TRBD1 (5 bases). The CDR3 sequence is 17 residues long. Germline CDR1 is LNHDA and CDR2 is SQIVND (reference sequence). V lost 1 base, J lost 0 bases, and 13 bases lay in between. The CDR3 reads CASSIGPWGVSNQPQHF. CDR3 nucleotide sequence: TGTGCCAGTAGTATAGGGCCGTGGGGGGTTAGCAATCAGCCCCAGCATTTT. The variable domain in full, completed from reference TRBV19 and TRBJ1-5, reads DGGITQSPKYLFRKEGQNVTLSCEQNLNHDAMYWYRQDPGQGLRLIYYSQIVNDFQKGDIAEGYSVSREKKESFPLTVTSAQKNPTAFYLCASSIGPWGVSNQPQHFGDGTRLSIL.

The chain employs TRBV19 and TRBJ2-2, with TRBD1 identical over 11 bases. The V gene's germline CDR1 is LNHDA and CDR2 SQIVND (reference sequence). With V trimmed by 3 bases and J by 6 bases, 0 bases remained unmatched. This CDR3 has 14 residues. CDR3 loop: CASSMGQGAGELFF. CDR3 bases: TGTGCCAGTAGTATGGGACAGGGGGCCGGGGAGCTGTTTTTT.

The rearrangement links TRBV5-8 to TRBJ2-5; 7 bases are shared with TRBD1. Germline CDR1 reads SGHTS; CDR2 reads YDEGEE. This CDR3 contains 15 residues. The V and J ends lost 0 bases and 5 bases, in that order; junction bases with no gene match: 7. This CDR3 is CASSLAIGTEETQYF. The CDR3 region has the DNA TGTGCCAGCAGCTTGGCCATCGGGACAGAGGAGACCCAGTACTTC.

This sequence joins TRBV18 and TRBJ2-2, with TRBD1 matching 8 bases. Germline V gives CDR1 KGHSH, CDR2 LQKENI. This CDR3 has 14 residues. V lost 3 bases, J lost 3 bases, and 0 bases stayed unmatched. CDR3 protein: CASSPGQDTGELFF. The CDR3 DNA is TGTGCCAGCTCACCGGGACAGGACACCGGGGAGCTGTTTTTT.

The rearrangement links TRBV7-9 to TRBJ2-1; 8 bases align to TRBD1. The CDR3 extends over 12 amino acids. Losses at the gene ends were 5 bases for V and 12 bases for J; bases not matched to a gene: 6. Looked up from germline, CDR1 is SEHNR and CDR2 is FQNEAQ (reference sequence). The CDR3 loop is CASSPQGTGQFF. DNA for the CDR3: TGTGCCAGCAGCCCTCAGGGGACAGGGCAGTTCTTC.

The V call is TRBV7-3, the J call TRBJ1-6; D ambiguous. Trimming shortened V by 2 bases and J by 7 bases, and 9 bases separated the two germline ends. CDR1 SGHTA and CDR2 FQGTGA come from the germline V gene. This CDR3 is built from 14 residues. CDR3 bases: TGTGCCAGCAGCTTAGGGCAAGTAAATTCACCCCTCCACTTT. Amino acid sequence: CASSLGQVNSPLHF. Full variable domain (remainder filled in from reference TRBV7-3 and TRBJ1-6): GAGVSQTPSNKVTEKGKYVELRCDPISGHTALYWYRQSLGQGPEFLIYFQGTGAADDSGLPNDRFFAVRPEGSVSTLKIQRTERGDSAVYLCASSLGQVNSPLHFGNGTRLTVT.

Of note for this clone: Other DNA sequences in the same sample also yield this CDR3. V usage is TRBV27 and J usage is TRBJ1-1; the D gene is possibly TRBD1 (6 bases). The CDR3 totals 14 residues. V gave up 2 bases and J gave up 5 bases, with 12 bases separating them. CDR1 and CDR2 from the germline V gene are MNHEY and SMNVEV (reference sequence). The CDR3 loop reads CASSLNRVDTEAFF. The CDR3, as DNA: TGTGCCAGCAGTTTAAACAGGGTTGATACTGAAGCTTTCTTT.

This clone was picked up one time. The V and J genes are TRBV5-1 and TRBJ2-7, with a tentative D call TRBD2 (5 bases). This CDR3 is built from 12 residues. The germline CDR1 and CDR2 sequences are SGHRS and YFSETQ. V gave up 3 bases and J gave up 3 bases, with 7 bases separating them. CDR3 DNA: TGCGCCAGCAGCTCCGGAGGCTACGAGCAGTACTTC. Its protein product is CASSSGGYEQYF.

On this clone itself: Other DNA sequences in the same sample also yield this CDR3. The chain has TRBV5-6 and TRBJ2-7, with 10 bases matching TRBD1. Germline values: CDR1 SGHDT, CDR2 YYEEEE. CDR3 size: 14 residues. Trimming cost V 3 bases and J 2 bases; bases outside gene matches: 2. CDR3 bases: TGTGCCAGCAGCTCCGGGACAGGGGCCTACGAGCAGTACTTC. Its protein is CASSSGTGAYEQYF.

This clone was observed a single time. The chain couples TRBV30 to TRBJ1-1, with D perhaps TRBD1 (6 bases). The ends were cut back, 1 base at V and 3 bases at J, with 18 bases in the middle. CDR1 and CDR2 (germline): GTSNPN, SVGIG (reference sequence). The CDR3 is 16 residues long. The CDR3 sequence: CAWSAPQGLRDTEAFF. CDR3 sequence (DNA): TGTGCCTGGAGTGCCCCACAGGGTTTAAGGGACACTGAAGCTTTCTTT. Full variable domain (rest looked up from reference TRBV30 and TRBJ1-1): SQTIHQWPATLVQPVGSPLSLECTVEGTSNPNLYWYRQAAGRGLQLLFYSVGIGQISSEVPQNLSASRPQDRQFILSSKKLLLSDSGFYLCAWSAPQGLRDTEAFFGQGTRLTVV.

The chain employs TRBV5-6 and TRBJ1-5; 7 bases agree with TRBD1. J was trimmed by 5 bases and V by 4 bases; bases with no gene match: 9. Germline CDR1 is SGHDT and CDR2 is YYEEEE. The CDR3 has 15 amino acids. The DNA for the CDR3 is TGTGCCAGCAGCCGGTTGACAGGGATTTATCAGCCCCAGCATTTT. Translated: CASSRLTGIYQPQHF.

CDR3 nucleotide sequence: TGTGCCAGCCGGGACACTGGATTTAATCAGCCCCAGCATTTT. Translation gives CASRDTGFNQPQHF. The chain uses TRBV6-5 and TRBJ1-5; D is perhaps TRBD1 (6 bases). CDR3 length equals 14 residues. V was clipped by 8 bases and J by 4 bases, with 15 bases between them. Germline V gene sequence: CDR1 MNHEY, CDR2 SVGAGI.

V usage is TRBV24-1 and J usage is TRBJ2-3; D remains unclear. Germline V gene sequence: CDR1 KGHDR, CDR2 SFDVKD. There are 13 residues in the CDR3. V gave up 3 bases and J gave up 3 bases, with 6 bases separating them. The CDR3, as DNA: TGTGCCACCAGTGATCCTCCGACAGATACGCAGTATTTT. It translates to CATSDPPTDTQYF.

The rearrangement uses TRBV7-9 and TRBJ2-1, with D perhaps TRBD1 (5 bases). Trimming took off 4 bases at V and 12 bases at J, with 19 bases between the two ends. The CDR3 contains 14 residues. CDR1 is SEHNR and CDR2 is FQNEAQ in the germline V gene (reference sequence). The DNA of the CDR3 is TGTGCCAGCAGCTCTTTGACAGCCACCTGGGGGCAGTTCTTC. It specifies CASSSLTATWGQFF. Based on the CDR3 plus reference TRBV7-9 and TRBJ2-1, the full variable domain is DTGVSQNPRHKITKRGQNVTFRCDPISEHNRLYWYRQTLGQGPEFLTYFQNEAQLEKSRLLSDRFSAERPKGSFSTLEIQRTEQGDSAMYLCASSSLTATWGQFFGPGTRLTVL.

This chain joins TRBV6-1 and TRBJ1-5; D call uncertain. The CDR3 has 15 amino acids. Germline V gene lookup returns CDR1 MNHNS and CDR2 SASEGT. Trimming shortened V by 1 base and J by 3 bases, and 10 bases separated the two germline ends. The CDR3 region has the DNA TGTGCCAGCAGTGAAGTGAGGGCCTCCAATCAGCCCCAGCATTTT. This sequence encodes CASSEVRASNQPQHF.

The rearrangement uses TRBV19 and TRBJ2-2; no firm D call. CDR1 is LNHDA and CDR2 is SQIVND in the germline V gene (reference sequence). V lost 5 bases, J lost 1 base, and 8 bases lay in between. This CDR3 comprises 14 residues. The CDR3, as DNA: TGTGCCAGTAGTTCGCGCCTGAACACCGGGGAGCTGTTTTTT. Encoded protein: CASSSRLNTGELFF.

This clone showed up just once. The chain uses TRBV4-3 and TRBJ1-4, with TRBD1 as a possible D gene (5 bases). Germline CDR1 reads LGHNA; CDR2 reads YSLEER. The CDR3 covers 15 residues. Trimming pared 1 base from V and 7 bases from J, leaving 13 bases between. The CDR3 spells CASSQVAGRSEKLFF. CDR3 in DNA: TGCGCCAGCAGCCAAGTTGCAGGGCGGAGTGAAAAACTGTTTTTT.

This chain uses TRBV5-6 with TRBJ1-4, with no clear D. V lost 3 bases, J lost 10 bases, and 10 bases lay in between. The CDR3 consists of 12 residues. From germline, CDR1 is SGHDT and CDR2 YYEEEE. CDR3 in DNA: TGTGCCAGCAGCTCCGAGGTTGGAAAACTGTTTTTT. Translating gives CASSSEVGKLFF.

V usage is TRBV6-5 and J usage is TRBJ2-4; a weak D match, TRBD1 (6 bases). Trimming pared 5 bases from V and 8 bases from J, leaving 13 bases between. Germline-derived CDR1 and CDR2 are MNHEY and SVGAGI. The CDR3 runs to 13 residues. CDR3 amino acids: CASSTGSRDIQYF. In DNA, the CDR3 is TGTGCCAGCAGTACAGGGTCGAGAGACATTCAGTACTTC.

The CDR3 nucleotides read TGTGCCAGCAGCCCGACGGAAAAGCGTGGCTACACCTTC. This codes for CASSPTEKRGYTF. The chain recombines TRBV6-6 with TRBJ1-2; D unclear. The CDR3 is 13 residues long. Germline V gene sequence: CDR1 MNHNY, CDR2 SVGAGI (reference sequence). Trimming removed 6 bases at V and 7 bases at J, with 15 bases between.

This chain's CDR3 is CASSPQTSGTYEQYF. The CDR3 DNA sequence: TGTGCCAGCAGCCCCCAGACTAGCGGCACCTACGAGCAGTACTTC. The genes are TRBV4-2 and TRBJ2-7, with 9 bases matching TRBD2. The CDR3 totals 15 residues. The germline gives CDR1 LGHNA, CDR2 YNFKEQ. Trimming removed 4 bases from V and 2 bases from J; junction bases left unmatched: 6.

The chain has TRBV19 and TRBJ2-1; TRBD1 is a possible D gene (5 bases). The CDR3 is 16 residues long. V dropped 6 bases and J dropped 0 bases, with 15 bases sitting between them. The germline V gene encodes CDR1 LNHDA and CDR2 SQIVND (reference sequence). The CDR3 DNA reads TGTGCCAGTAGCCCCTCCCTTGGGGCCTCCTACAATGAGCAGTTCTTC. Protein product: CASSPSLGASYNEQFF.

The chain couples TRBV5-4 to TRBJ2-1; 7 nucleotides line up with TRBD1. Germline trimming cut 4 bases from V and 4 bases from J; bases unmatched to any gene: 8. This CDR3 contains 15 residues. The germline gives CDR1 SGHNT, CDR2 YYREEE (reference sequence). The CDR3 sequence: CASSHDRARYNEQFF. The DNA of the CDR3 is TGTGCCAGCAGCCACGACAGGGCCCGTTACAATGAGCAGTTCTTC.

The chain carries TRBV13 and TRBJ2-3; D is ambiguous. Trimming cost V 5 bases and J 0 bases, with 12 bases left between them. CDR1 is PRHDT, CDR2 FYEKMQ, per germline (reference sequence). CDR3 size: 15 residues. CDR3 protein: CASSPSTTSTDTQYF. In nucleotides, the CDR3 is TGTGCCAGCAGCCCGTCGACAACTAGCACAGATACGCAGTATTTT.

This clone was found a few times. The V call is TRBV5-4, the J call TRBJ1-4, with a possible D match to TRBD1 (5 bases). The CDR3 has 14 amino acids. V gave up 4 bases and J gave up 7 bases, with 14 bases separating them. Germline CDR1 is SGHNT and CDR2 is YYREEE (reference sequence). The CDR3 loop reads CASSLDQGGEKLFF. The CDR3 coding sequence is TGTGCCAGCAGCCTCGACCAGGGAGGTGAAAAACTGTTTTTT.

The rearrangement links TRBV6-5 to TRBJ1-4; the match to TRBD1 covers 8 bases. Germline V gene sequence: CDR1 MNHEY, CDR2 SVGAGI. The CDR3 extends over 14 amino acids. The J segment lost 7 bases and the V segment lost 6 bases, leaving 7 bases of the junction unmatched. CDR3: CASRHQGAGEKLFF. In nucleotides, the CDR3 is TGTGCCAGCAGGCACCAGGGGGCAGGTGAAAAACTGTTTTTT.

The chain combines TRBV5-4 with TRBJ2-2; 8 bases map to TRBD2. CDR1 is SGHNT, CDR2 YYREEE, per germline (reference sequence). V dropped 4 bases and J dropped 0; count of bases not matched to a gene: 2. This CDR3 spans 15 amino acids. The CDR3 coding sequence is TGTGCCAGCAGCCGGGGGGGAGCGAACACCGGGGAGCTGTTTTTT. Translated: CASSRGGANTGELFF.

V usage is TRBV7-9 and J usage is TRBJ1-5; 7 bases are a match to TRBD1. The CDR3 covers 16 residues. CDR1 is SEHNR and CDR2 is FQNEAQ in the germline V gene (reference sequence). The V and J ends lost 5 bases and 1 base, in that order; junction bases with no gene match: 8. CDR3 nucleotides: TGTGCCAGCAGCGCAGTGGGGACAGTAAGCAATCAGCCCCAGCATTTT. Its translation: CASSAVGTVSNQPQHF.

This clone has a handful of counts. This chain uses TRBV7-2 with TRBJ2-1; D is possibly TRBD2 (6 bases). The CDR3 consists of 15 residues. Per germline, CDR1 SGHTA and CDR2 FQGNSA. The V end was cut by 4 bases, the J end by 2 bases, with 12 bases between. The CDR3 here is CASSSGDLTYNEQFF. The CDR3 bases are TGTGCCAGCAGCTCGGGGGATCTCACCTACAATGAGCAGTTCTTC.